This TCR beta chain stems from a study of beta chain features in type 1 diabetes (dated 2018 in TCRdb). Study-level background: No differences in mean age, gender distribution, total cell number or subset yield were found between patients and healthy donors. Across all samples, about 110 million sorted cells were examined, and cell number per subset correlated strongly with RNA yield. In the study, TCRB repertoires of sorted circulating CD4+ T cell subsets from recently diagnosed type 1 diabetes patients were compared with those of matched healthy donors. Naive and central memory subsets were obtained from all 30 or so donors, but regulatory and stem cell-like memory subsets were isolated from only 8 patients and 8 healthy donors.

A note on this clone: Its antigen is unknown. The input lacks base qualities; no much larger clone sits a single base away.

Results the study describes overall, beyond this receptor: Type 1 diabetes patients showed a moderate but significant shortening of TCRB CDR3 length in all four CD4+ subsets. Patients with type 1 diabetes made fewer insertions and deleted more nucleotides at VDJ recombination sites, implying thymic rearrangement abnormalities. Because cDNA was sequenced instead of genomic DNA, highly expressing activated cells could be over-represented, though the groups showed no difference in activation or CD3 levels. Because the HLA sub-analyses included only small numbers of individuals, any influence of HLA type on TCRB rearrangement was left unresolved. Naive, central memory and regulatory TCRB repertoires appeared to be more similar among patients than among healthy donors. PCR might favor shorter templates, but patient and control samples were amplified and corrected together, so any skew would affect both groups equally.

The germline V gene (reference sequence) gives CDR1 as GTSNPN and CDR2 as SVGIG. Ends trimmed: V by 0 bases, J by 2 bases; bases unmatched to a gene: 10. Reading from cysteine to phenylalanine, the CDR3 counts 17 amino acids. Left in the record is the CDR3 DNA by itself, 51 bases read in frame from the first base. The entire isolated RNA was reverse transcribed using the High Capacity cDNA Reverse Transcription Kit, and thus expressed TCRB transcripts were sequenced. Deep immunoSEQ sequencing was performed on naive, central memory and regulatory T cell samples, with an average of around 3.5 million total reads per sample. After sorted cells were lysed in RLT buffer, RNA was extracted with DNase-treated RNeasy Micro or Mini kits, with the choice depending on cell number. Each cell subset was processed on its own to prevent cross-contamination, while patient and healthy donor samples were processed together. TCRB sequences were amplified from cDNA with the immunoSEQ multiplex PCR, producing 87-bp fragments spanning the CDR3 region. Sequencing of the amplicons was performed on the Illumina HiSeq platform. In the source study's methods: PCR bias was computationally corrected using synthetic template baselines, reads within Hamming distance 2 were collapsed, and singletons that could not be merged were discarded. By aligning reads against IMGT, V, D and J genes, CDR3 length, and insertions or deletions at six rearrangement sites were assigned. Within each subset, clonotype counts were normalized to the number of sorted cells before true diversity and Gini coefficients were calculated with the tcR R package. The overlap coefficient, calculated on TCRB nucleotide sequences, was used to measure repertoire sharing. Out-of-frame TCRB sequences from naive cells were analyzed as a proxy for the pre-selection repertoire. TCRdb limited this immuneACCESS table to in-frame rearrangements with V and J called. A share of clones is missing; checked studies link under half to unresolved V genes, and the rest is unexplained. The DNA gave D and trimming, while V, J and clone size come from that table. The sample table records about 470,000 clones; approximately 31% of these occur just once. Roughly 0.066% of the sample rests with the top ten.

From each donor, a single peripheral blood sample of approximately 110 mL on average was drawn into heparinised tubes. Using a panel that included CD45RO, CCR7, CD25, CD127, CD95 and CD27, naive, central memory, regulatory and stem cell-like memory CD4+ T cells were sorted on a BD FACSAria II. All sorted populations exceeded 95% purity. PBMCs were isolated right away by Lymphoprep density gradient centrifugation and were stained directly, without culture. So that batch effects would be minimized, each experiment stained and sorted samples in pairs, pairing one healthy donor with one patient. What was sequenced was naive CD4+ T cells from blood. The cell subset or site label, as the study defines it: true naive CD4+ T cells. The V and J segments used are TRBV30 and TRBJ2-7; TRBD2 agrees with 10 junctional bases. This sequence was found in a man younger than 35 in good health. The CDR3 loop reads CAWSVGRTSGITYEQYF. The bases are TGTGCCTGGAGTGTAGGCCGCACTAGCGGGATTACCTACGAGCAGTACTTC. The full variable domain, with segments outside the CDR3 supplied by the reference TRBV30 and TRBJ2-7 proteins, appears as SQTIHQWPATLVQPVGSPLSLECTVEGTSNPNLYWYRQAAGRGLQLLFYSVGIGQISSEVPQNLSASRPQDRQFILSSKKLLLSDSGFYLCAWSVGRTSGITYEQYFGPGTRLTVT.